This T cell receptor beta chain appears in the sequencing data of a study of blood T cell repertoires in COVID-19. In the study overall: From the United States, Italy and Spain came samples of acute and convalescent COVID-19. T cells, B-cell-depleted T cells, or PBMCs provided the cDNA or gDNA that served as material.

Per germline, CDR1 MNHEY and CDR2 SMNVEV (reference sequence). The CDR3 has 14 amino acids. Trimming cost V 6 bases and J 2 bases; bases outside gene matches: 3. In the original processing: Scientists estimated how many nucleated cells there were by amplifying reference gene primers. TCRdb's copy holds only in-frame clones and misses some; the assay was immunoSEQ multiplex PCR. That table supplies the V and J calls and clone size; D and trimming were determined from the DNA. The sample yields roughly 120,000 clones, approximately 87% seen once. This chain links TRBV27 with TRBJ2-1; 8 nucleotides agree with TRBD2. The sample taken for sequencing was peripheral blood. This TCR came from a man between 65 and 80 years old who had recovered from COVID-19. The CDR3 loop reads CASRIGGAYNEQFF. In DNA form, the CDR3 reads TGTGCCAGCAGGATCGGGGGGGCCTACAATGAGCAGTTCTTC.